Listed here is a single TCR beta chain. What it binds is not known. The sample is drawn from a study of CD8+ T cells in alopecia areata. This CDR3 has 11 amino acids. Germline values: CDR1 SGHVS, CDR2 FNYEAQ. With 1 base removed from V and 12 bases from J, the gap between germline ends came to 10 bases. Study-wide points: Lesional scalp displayed greater clonality than normal scalp, most notably in alopecia totalis/universalis.

Sequencing relied on a cDNA template that was reverse transcribed from extracted RNA. The method was immunoSEQ multiplex PCR; TCRdb's version includes in-frame clones alone and lacks a portion of them. Of 150,000 or so clones in the sample, 75% to 90% were seen once. This sequence originates from a human donor with alopecia areata. This sample comprised CD8+ T cells sorted from blood, obtained at week 0. This chain uses TRBV7-6 with TRBJ2-7; D uncertain. CDR3 DNA sequence: TGTGCCAGCAGCTTAGTGAGGAGCAGGTACTTC. Amino acids: CASSLVRSRYF.